This entry describes one T cell receptor (beta chain). Use of 60 Vbeta and 13 Jbeta primers characterized the PCR. Using immunoSEQ multiplex PCR, the repertoire was profiled, and TCRdb retains in-frame clones only, with some absent. Among roughly 250,000 clones listed, 84% were seen once. This sample stems from a study of cytomegalovirus exposure and HLA in healthy donors. The CDR3 has 14 amino acids. Germline V gene sequence: CDR1 SGHNT, CDR2 YYREEE (reference sequence). The V and J ends lost 3 bases and 0 bases, in that order; junction bases with no gene match: 1. The TCR originated in a woman aged 40 to 50 in good health and CMV-seropositive. The sequencing input was PBMCs. The chain employs TRBV5-4 and TRBJ2-3, with 7 bases matching TRBD2. In DNA form, the CDR3 reads TGTGCCAGCAGCTCCGGGGGGAGCACAGATACGCAGTATTTT. This translates into CASSSGGSTDTQYF. Full variable domain (outside the CDR3, taken from reference TRBV5-4 and TRBJ2-3): ETGVTQSPTHLIKTRGQQVTLRCSSQSGHNTVSWYQQALGQGPQFIFQYYREEENGRGNFPPRFSGLQFPNYSSELNVNALELDDSALYLCASSSGGSTDTQYFGPGTRLTVL.